Listed below are T cell receptor beta chains from one sample, sequenced in a study of response to subunit inactivated influenza vaccine. Each CDR3 protein gets one entry after TCRdb re-called the RT-PCR reads with MiXCR. The sample contains roughly 650,000 distinct CDR3 sequences, approximately 14% of which appear only once. This specimen was PBMCs from blood, taken about 12 days after vaccination. The receptors stem from a man aged 50-60 years who received an inactivated influenza vaccine. CDR3s include the opening cysteine and the closing phenylalanine or tryptophan. A D gene is named only where the DNA matches it firmly. A row's size may be missing; if present it is once, few, many or a size class.

J: TRBJ2-7; size: few; length: 15; D: NA; V: TRBV7-6; CDR3: CASSLGLGLGNEQYF; DNA: TGTGCCAGCAGCTTAGGCCTAGGGTTGGGGAACGAGCAGTACTTC
J: TRBJ2-2; size: few; length: 17; D: NA; V: TRBV5-1; CDR3: CASSLVVPGSAAGELFF; DNA: TGCGCCAGCAGCTTGGTGGTTCCGGGAAGCGCCGCCGGGGAGCTGTTTTTT
J: TRBJ2-5; size: NA; length: 16; D: NA; V: TRBV15; CDR3: CATSDRTRGFIETQYF; DNA: TGTGCCACCAGCGATAGGACAAGGGGTTTTATAGAGACCCAGTACTTC
J: TRBJ2-1; size: NA; length: 14; D: TRBD2; V: TRBV24-1; CDR3: CATSTPGLANEQFF; DNA: TGTGCCACCAGTACGCCGGGACTAGCGAATGAGCAGTTCTTC
J: TRBJ1-3; size: few; length: 16; D: NA; V: TRBV5-1; CDR3: CASSLAGRVSGNTIYF; DNA: TGCGCCAGCAGCTTGGCGGGACGAGTCTCTGGAAACACCATATATTTT
J: TRBJ2-7; size: few; length: 15; D: NA; V: TRBV18; CDR3: CASSPGGKATYEQYF; DNA: TGTGCCAGCTCGCCCGGTGGGAAGGCCACCTACGAGCAGTACTTC
J: TRBJ1-3; size: NA; length: 13; D: NA; V: TRBV20-1; CDR3: CSARPFGGNTIYF; DNA: TGCAGTGCTCGTCCTTTTGGCGGAAACACCATATATTTT
J: TRBJ2-7; size: few; length: 16; D: NA; V: TRBV5-1; CDR3: CASSSTGGQRLYEQYF; DNA: TGCGCCAGCAGCTCCACGGGAGGACAGCGGCTCTACGAGCAGTACTTC
J: TRBJ2-5; size: NA; length: 14; D: TRBD1; V: TRBV28; CDR3: CASNYRGFQETQYF; DNA: TGTGCCAGCAATTACAGGGGATTTCAAGAGACCCAGTACTTC
J: TRBJ2-1; size: few; length: 13; D: TRBD2; V: TRBV19; CDR3: CASSMGLANEQFF; DNA: TGTGCCAGTAGTATGGGACTAGCCAATGAGCAGTTCTTC
J: TRBJ2-3; size: NA; length: 14; D: NA; V: TRBV20-1; CDR3: CSAGVLASTDTQYF; DNA: TGCAGTGCGGGGGTGCTAGCTAGCACAGATACGCAGTATTTT
J: TRBJ1-2; size: few; length: 14; D: TRBD1; V: TRBV7-2; CDR3: CASSYYRGREGYTF; DNA: TGTGCCAGCAGCTATTACAGGGGGCGCGAAGGCTACACCTTC
J: TRBJ1-2; size: few; length: 15; D: NA; V: TRBV4-1; CDR3: CASSQVAQQNYGYTF; DNA: TGCGCCAGCAGCCAAGTCGCCCAGCAGAACTATGGCTACACCTTC
J: TRBJ1-4; size: few; length: 14; D: NA; V: TRBV20-1; CDR3: CSARDRGWSEKLFF; DNA: TGCAGTGCTAGAGATCGCGGGTGGTCTGAAAAACTGTTTTTT
J: TRBJ2-2; size: many; length: 15; D: TRBD2; V: TRBV28; CDR3: CASSLAGLNTGELFF; DNA: TGTGCCAGCAGTCTAGCGGGCTTGAACACCGGGGAGCTGTTTTTT
J: TRBJ2-5; size: NA; length: 13; D: NA; V: TRBV5-1; CDR3: CASSVDSEETQYF; DNA: TGCGCCAGCAGCGTAGACTCGGAGGAGACCCAGTACTTC
J: TRBJ2-5; size: NA; length: 14; D: NA; V: TRBV12-3/TRBV12-4; CDR3: CACTLGGEAETQYF; DNA: TGTGCGTGCACTCTGGGGGGTGAAGCAGAGACCCAGTACTTC
J: TRBJ2-1; size: many; length: 15; D: TRBD1; V: TRBV4-1; CDR3: CASSFGQGAYNEQFF; DNA: TGCGCCAGCAGCTTTGGACAGGGGGCCTACAATGAGCAGTTCTTC
J: TRBJ2-7; size: many; length: 13; D: NA; V: TRBV12-3/TRBV12-4; CDR3: CASRTRASDEQYF; DNA: TGTGCCAGCAGAACCCGGGCCTCGGACGAGCAGTACTTC
J: TRBJ2-3; size: few; length: 17; D: NA; V: TRBV5-1; CDR3: CASSLDGTNPGTDTQYF; DNA: TGCGCCAGCAGCTTGGACGGGACCAACCCGGGCACAGATACGCAGTATTTT
J: TRBJ2-1; size: NA; length: 12; D: NA; V: TRBV15; CDR3: CATSRGVNEQFF; DNA: TGTGCCACCAGCAGAGGCGTTAATGAGCAGTTCTTC
J: TRBJ2-1; size: few; length: 18; D: TRBD2; V: TRBV10-3; CDR3: CAISESGTSESSYNEQFF; DNA: TGTGCCATCAGTGAGTCGGGGACTAGCGAGAGCTCCTACAATGAGCAGTTCTTC
J: TRBJ2-1; size: NA; length: 13; D: NA; V: TRBV12-3/TRBV12-4; CDR3: CASSSVGGVEQFF; DNA: TGTGCCAGCAGTTCAGTAGGGGGAGTTGAGCAGTTCTTC
J: TRBJ2-3; size: NA; length: 17; D: TRBD1; V: TRBV12-3/TRBV12-4; CDR3: CASSFGRRDRGPDTQYF; DNA: TGTGCCAGCAGTTTCGGCCGCCGGGACAGGGGGCCGGATACGCAGTATTTT
J: TRBJ2-7; size: few; length: 11; D: NA; V: TRBV27; CDR3: CASGITYEQYF; DNA: TGTGCCAGCGGGATTACCTACGAGCAGTACTTC
J: TRBJ2-3; size: NA; length: 14; D: NA; V: TRBV5-1; CDR3: CASSLNGVSDTQYF; DNA: TGCGCCAGCAGCTTGAATGGGGTTTCAGATACGCAGTATTTT
J: TRBJ2-3; size: NA; length: 17; D: NA; V: TRBV5-1; CDR3: CASSLGRWELRRDTQYF; DNA: TGCGCCAGCAGCTTGGGAAGGTGGGAACTGAGGAGAGATACGCAGTATTTT
J: TRBJ2-2; size: few; length: 17; D: NA; V: TRBV19; CDR3: CASSRTGVQQGGGELFF; DNA: TGTGCCAGTAGCCGAACTGGGGTTCAACAGGGAGGCGGGGAGCTGTTTTTT
J: TRBJ2-1; size: NA; length: 16; D: TRBD1; V: TRBV18; CDR3: CASSPPPGQGTHEQFF; DNA: TGTGCCAGCTCACCACCTCCGGGACAGGGGACCCATGAGCAGTTCTTC
J: TRBJ2-5; size: once; length: 14; D: TRBD2; V: TRBV7-2; CDR3: CASNPRGGQETQYF; DNA: TGTGCCAGCAACCCTCGGGGGGGGCAAGAGACCCAGTACTTC
J: TRBJ2-1; size: many; length: 15; D: NA; V: TRBV6-5; CDR3: CASSYSKVGYNEQFF; DNA: TGTGCCAGCAGTTACTCGAAAGTCGGTTACAATGAGCAGTTCTTC
J: TRBJ2-6; size: few; length: 15; D: NA; V: TRBV27; CDR3: CASSLNPPGANVLTF; DNA: TGTGCCAGCAGTTTAAACCCACCTGGGGCCAACGTCCTGACTTTC
J: TRBJ2-3; size: few; length: 17; D: NA; V: TRBV4-1; CDR3: CASSQVLRGGSTDTQYF; DNA: TGCGCCAGCAGCCAAGTCCTGAGGGGGGGGAGCACAGATACGCAGTATTTT
J: TRBJ2-7; size: NA; length: 13; D: NA; V: TRBV20-1; CDR3: CSARSTTTYEQYF; DNA: TGCAGTGCTCGATCCACTACTACCTACGAGCAGTACTTC
J: TRBJ2-1; size: many; length: 16; D: TRBD2; V: TRBV12-3/TRBV12-4; CDR3: CASRLEGGGAYNEQFF; DNA: TGTGCCAGCAGACTAGAGGGCGGGGGGGCCTACAATGAGCAGTTCTTC
J: TRBJ2-7; size: many; length: 14; D: NA; V: TRBV27; CDR3: CASSLYRNSYEQYF; DNA: TGTGCCAGCAGTTTATATAGAAACTCCTACGAGCAGTACTTC
J: TRBJ1-1; size: NA; length: 15; D: NA; V: TRBV24-1; CDR3: CATSDTQGGNTEAFF; DNA: TGTGCCACCAGTGATACCCAGGGTGGGAACACTGAAGCTTTCTTT
J: TRBJ2-6; size: NA; length: 15; D: NA; V: TRBV6-2/TRBV6-3; CDR3: CASSSWAAGANVLTF; DNA: TGTGCCAGCAGTTCTTGGGCGGCTGGGGCCAACGTCCTGACTTTC
J: TRBJ2-7; size: few; length: 15; D: NA; V: TRBV20-1; CDR3: CSASPRPLPSYEQYF; DNA: TGCAGTGCTAGTCCGAGACCCTTACCGTCCTACGAGCAGTACTTC
J: TRBJ2-1; size: NA; length: 16; D: TRBD2; V: TRBV20-1; CDR3: CSANPSGTRSYNEQFF; DNA: TGCAGTGCTAATCCTAGCGGGACTAGGTCCTACAATGAGCAGTTCTTC